Detailed here is one TCR beta chain. This entry is derived from a study of blood T cell repertoires in COVID-19. In assigning cohorts, the study relied on participant-reported clinical history. How the authors handled the data: Amplifying reference gene primers gave estimates of nucleated cell counts. Clones were read by immunoSEQ multiplex PCR, and TCRdb kept only the in-frame ones, dropping some. V, J and clone size were drawn from that table, and D and trimming were deduced from the DNA. The table records some 260,000 clones, about 89% of them present only once. Germline CDR1 is MDHEN and CDR2 is SYDVKM. This CDR3 is built from 15 residues. With 5 bases removed from V and 8 bases from J, the gap between germline ends came to 21 bases.

The sample comprised PBMCs or T cells enriched from blood (not recorded which). The gene calls are TRBV28 and TRBJ1-2; a weak D match, TRBD1 (6 bases). The sequence was collected from a man in his forties who had recovered from COVID-19. DNA for the CDR3: TGTGCCAGCAGTAGACTGACAGCCCAGGGGAGAGGCTACACCTTC. Its translation is CASSRLTAQGRGYTF.